These 24 T cell receptor beta chains share one sample of origin, sequenced in a study of T cells in Graves' hyperthyroidism and ophthalmopathy. The TCR beta CDR3 regions underwent amplification using RNA transcripts as the source. HTBI primers were the set used in a first-round RT-PCR of the TCR CDR3. A single record per CDR3 protein comes from TCRdb applying MiXCR to the multiplex PCR reads. The table lists hundreds of thousands of distinct CDR3 sequences, 15% to 19% of them singletons. Sequencing was carried out using blood. Source of these receptors: a woman between 18 and 29 years old with Graves' hyperthyroidism that later progressed to Graves' ophthalmopathy.

To note about this clonotype: A much larger clone lies one base from this, so it may be a read error. This chain joins TRBV6-5 and TRBJ2-1; 7 positions match TRBD2. This CDR3 region has 17 residues. Germline assignment: CDR1 MNHEY and CDR2 SVGAGI. The CDR3 region is CAGSYGREVTSLGVQFF. The CDR3 region has the DNA TGTGCCGGCAGTTACGGCCGGGAGGTAACCTCCCTCGGAGTGCAGTTCTTC.

In its sample, this clonotype was seen many times. The V and J genes are TRBV6-1 and TRBJ2-3; D is possibly TRBD2 (6 bases). The V gene lost 3 bases and the J gene lost 0 bases, with 13 bases spanning the gap. Germline V lookup: CDR1 MNHNS, CDR2 SASEGT. This CDR3 region has 16 residues. The CDR3 DNA follows: TGTGCCAGCAGTGAGCGGAGGGCATCGAGCACAGATACGCAGTATTTT. Translating it yields CASSERRASSTDTQYF.

This clonotype has a count of ten or more. V is TRBV2 and J is TRBJ2-7; D may correspond to TRBD1 or TRBD2 (5 bases each). The CDR3 is 15 amino acids. Germline CDR1 and CDR2: SNHLY and FYNNEI. V lost 7 bases, J lost 1 base, and 17 bases lay in between. As DNA, the CDR3 is TGTGCCAGCACCCAAGGGGACCTTTATTCCTACGAGCAGTACTTC. Residues: CASTQGDLYSYEQYF.

The chain uses TRBV9 and TRBJ2-1; 7 nucleotides match TRBD1. CDR3 length equals 15 residues. The germline gives CDR1 SGDLS, CDR2 YYNGEE. V lost 4 bases to trimming and J lost 6 bases; unmatched junction nucleotides: 10. CDR3 region: CASSSRQGSGNEQFF. DNA of the CDR3: TGTGCCAGCAGCTCCAGACAGGGATCAGGCAATGAGCAGTTCTTC.

V usage is TRBV2 and J usage is TRBJ1-2; D may be TRBD1 (6 bases). V dropped 7 bases and J dropped 4 bases, with 10 bases sitting between them. The CDR3 covers 12 residues. Per the germline V gene, CDR1 is SNHLY and CDR2 is FYNNEI. Here the CDR3 DNA reads TGTGCCAGCACCGTGACAGGCTATGGCTACACCTTC. Its translation: CASTVTGYGYTF.

This sequence joins TRBV25-1 and TRBJ2-5, with D perhaps matching TRBD1 (5 bases). Germline assignment: CDR1 MGHDK and CDR2 SYGVNS. The CDR3 runs to 13 residues. Deletions cut 6 bases from V and 7 bases from J, with 15 bases between. The CDR3 DNA reads TGTGCCAGCAGGGACCAGGGTTTCGGGACCCAGTACTTC. Translated: CASRDQGFGTQYF.

This clonotype showed up many times. This sequence joins TRBV2 and TRBJ2-2; 12 bases map to TRBD2. Looked up from germline, CDR1 is SNHLY and CDR2 is FYNNEI. The V gene end was trimmed by 7 bases and the J gene end by 1 base; junction bases not matched to a gene: 7. This CDR3 comprises 17 residues. CDR3 sequence reads: CASNSLGLAGNTGELFF. The CDR3 DNA reads TGTGCCAGCAACAGCCTGGGACTAGCGGGGAACACCGGGGAGCTGTTTTTT.

In this sample, this clonotype turned up a few times. The rearrangement links TRBV6-1 to TRBJ2-5; TRBD1 aligns across 10 bases. CDR1 is MNHNS, CDR2 SASEGT, per germline. The CDR3 length is 15 residues. J lost 6 bases, V lost 4 bases, and 8 bases had no gene match. CDR3 sequence reads: CASSAETGGGQTQYF. CDR3 DNA: TGTGCCAGCAGTGCAGAGACAGGGGGCGGTCAGACCCAGTACTTC.

This clonotype was observed many times. The CDR3 DNA is TGCAGCGTTGAAGAAGGACGGGGGAACACTGAAGCTTTCTTT. Its translation: CSVEEGRGNTEAFF. The V and J genes are TRBV29-1 and TRBJ1-1, with D unresolved. Trimming took off 0 bases at V and 1 base at J, with 9 bases between the two ends. The germline V gene encodes CDR1 SQVTM and CDR2 ANQGSEA. The CDR3 is 14 residues long.

This clonotype was picked up one time. Given a much more abundant clone one base away, this may be a read error. The J gene is TRBJ2-7, the V gene TRBV6-2 or TRBV6-3, with D maybe TRBD2 (6 bases). In germline, CDR1 is MNHEY, CDR2 SVGEGT. The CDR3 has 12 amino acids. The CDR3 loop reads CASSLGLHEQHF. In DNA form, the CDR3 reads TGTGCCAGCAGCTTGGGACTCCACGAGCAGCACTTC.

The V gene is TRBV4-3, the J gene TRBJ1-2; D is ambiguous. From germline, CDR1 is LGHNA and CDR2 YSLEER. This CDR3 has 13 amino acids. The germline V and J ends were trimmed by 5 bases and 4 bases, with 11 bases remaining between them. DNA of the CDR3: TGCGCCAGCAGCGATGCGGAAGGCTATGGCTACACCTTC. Its protein product is CASSDAEGYGYTF.

In DNA form, the CDR3 reads TGCAGCGTTGGAACGACCAGGACGACTAGTTGGGAGCAGTTCTTC. It specifies CSVGTTRTTSWEQFF. This chain joins TRBV29-1 and TRBJ2-1, with D tentatively TRBD2 (6 bases). CDR1 SQVTM and CDR2 ANQGSEA come from the germline V gene. This CDR3 spans 15 amino acids. Trimming stripped 4 bases from V and 10 bases from J, with 23 bases between.

Concerning this clonotype: With a much larger clone just one base away, this may be a read error. The chain recombines TRBV2 with TRBJ1-1; 9 nucleotides match TRBD1. J gave up 2 bases and V 4 bases, and 8 bases lay outside the gene matches. CDR1 and CDR2 (germline): SNHLY, FYNNEI. The CDR3 runs 16 residues. The CDR3 DNA follows: TGTGCCAGCAGTGGAGCGCGGACAGGGGATAACACTGAAGCTTTCTTT. Its translation is CASSGARTGDNTEAFF.

The genes are TRBV5-4 and TRBJ2-7; 10 nucleotides line up with TRBD2. CDR1 and CDR2 (germline): SGHNT, YYREEE (reference sequence). The trim removed 5 bases at V and 6 bases at J, leaving 8 bases unmatched. The length of the CDR3 is 14 residues. This chain's CDR3 is CASSGIAGGVEQYF. CDR3 bases: TGTGCCAGCAGTGGGATAGCGGGAGGAGTCGAGCAGTACTTC.

This clonotype was recorded at least ten times. V gene TRBV12-3 or TRBV12-4 combines with J gene TRBJ1-3; no firm D call. The length of the CDR3 is 14 residues. Trimming stripped 10 bases from V and 3 bases from J, with 16 bases between. DNA of the CDR3: TGTGCCACCGTAGGCTCGGAGGTTGGAAACACCATATATTTT. It codes for CATVGSEVGNTIYF.

This clonotype was seen at least ten times. The CDR3 spells CASSPGRGQTGEQYF. In DNA form, the CDR3 reads TGTGCCAGCTCACCAGGCAGGGGTCAAACGGGAGAGCAGTACTTC. This rearrangement joins TRBV18 to TRBJ2-7; possibly TRBD1 for D (6 bases). Per the germline V gene, CDR1 is KGHSH and CDR2 is LQKENI. The CDR3 runs 15 residues. Trimming removed 2 bases from V and 7 bases from J, with 18 bases in between. Together with reference TRBV18 and TRBJ2-7, the CDR3 gives the full variable domain: NAGVMQNPRHLVRRRGQEARLRCSPMKGHSHVYWYRQLPEEGLKFMVYLQKENIIDESGMPKERFSAEFPKEGPSILRIQQVVRGDSAAYFCASSPGRGQTGEQYFGPGTRLTVT.

This clonotype appeared many times. This sequence joins TRBV7-8 and TRBJ2-5, with TRBD2 as a possible D gene (5 bases). V dropped 5 bases and J dropped 5 bases, with 9 bases sitting between them. This CDR3 region has 12 residues. Germline CDR1 SGHVS, CDR2 FQNEAQ. The CDR3 loop is CASSVTGETQYF. CDR3 coding DNA: TGTGCCAGCAGCGTTACGGGGGAGACCCAGTACTTC.

On this clonotype: A single base separates this from a much larger clone, so it may be a read error. The chain has TRBV5-1 and TRBJ2-3, with no clear D. Germline V lookup: CDR1 SGHRS, CDR2 YFSETQ. This CDR3 contains 16 residues. This chain's CDR3 is CAGSLNQITVSDTQYF. DNA for the CDR3: TGCGCCGGCAGCTTGAACCAGATAACAGTGTCGGATACGCAGTATTTT.

This clonotype was seen just once. DNA for the CDR3: TGTGCCAGCAGCCCGTCCACCTCAGCGGGTTTCACAGATACGCAGTATTTT. Translated, it gives CASSPSTSAGFTDTQYF. The V call is TRBV4-2, the J call TRBJ2-3; the D gene is possibly TRBD2 (6 bases). In germline, CDR1 is LGHNA, CDR2 YNFKEQ. The V and J ends lost 4 bases and 2 bases respectively, with 19 bases between them. The CDR3 consists of 17 residues.

The CDR3 bases are TGTGCCAGCAGCCAATACGGGGGTACTGAAGCTTTCTTT. Translating gives CASSQYGGTEAFF. This sequence joins TRBV14 and TRBJ1-1; possibly TRBD1 for D (5 bases). CDR1 is SGHDN, CDR2 FVKESK, per germline. This CDR3 region has 13 residues. Trimming removed 2 bases at V and 5 bases at J, with 9 bases between.

This clonotype was seen many times. The V call is TRBV10-3, the J call TRBJ2-3, with D maybe TRBD1 (6 bases). V lost 6 bases, J lost 0 bases, and 10 bases lay in between. Germline V gives CDR1 ENHRY, CDR2 SYGVKD. The CDR3 has 14 amino acids. The CDR3 nucleotides read TGTGCCATCAGCGGACAGTCTAGCACAGATACGCAGTATTTT. Residues: CAISGQSSTDTQYF.

J is TRBJ2-7 and V is TRBV25-1; the match to TRBD1 covers 7 bases. CDR1 is MGHDK and CDR2 is SYGVNS in the germline V gene. Trimming took 6 bases from V and 1 from J; bases not matched to a gene: 6. CDR3 length: 14 amino acids. The CDR3 spells CASSRDSNSYEQYF. The CDR3 coding sequence is TGTGCCAGCAGCAGGGACAGCAATTCCTACGAGCAGTACTTC.

The chain has TRBV27 and TRBJ2-7, with 12 nucleotides matching TRBD2. The V and J ends lost 4 bases and 3 bases, in that order; junction bases with no gene match: 10. The CDR3 loop spans 17 amino acids. Germline V gene sequence: CDR1 MNHEY, CDR2 SMNVEV (reference sequence). CDR3 sequence: CASSWVLAGGPIYEQYF. Written as DNA, the CDR3 is TGTGCCAGCAGTTGGGTGCTAGCGGGAGGGCCGATCTACGAGCAGTACTTC.

This clonotype turned up a few times. The V call is TRBV7-2, the J call TRBJ2-3; TRBD1 matches at 9 bases. The CDR3 is 13 residues long. V lost 5 bases and J lost 14; bases outside the gene matches: 11. Germline V CDR1 and CDR2: SGHTA, FQGNSA. The chain's CDR3 is CASSLKPGQGSYF. The CDR3 nucleotides read TGTGCCAGCAGCCTCAAACCGGGACAGGGTTCGTATTTT.